The 2 T cell receptor beta chains below all came from one sample that was sequenced in a study of T cells in Graves' hyperthyroidism and ophthalmopathy. TCR beta CDR3 region amplification was performed from RNA transcripts. The TCR CDR3 first-round RT-PCR relied on the HTBI primer set. TCRdb analysed the multiplex PCR reads with MiXCR anew, one entry per CDR3 protein. The top ten hold just under 45% of the sample, which has roughly 200,000 distinct CDR3 sequences, around 18% seen once. Input material: blood. These receptors all come from a man aged 40-49 years with Graves' hyperthyroidism.

The rearrangement joins TRBV7-3 to TRBJ2-7, with a tentative D call TRBD1 (5 bases). The germline CDR1 and CDR2 sequences are SGHTA and FQGTGA. With 2 bases removed from V and 2 bases from J, the gap between germline ends came to 13 bases. The CDR3 runs to 15 residues. Here the CDR3 reads CASSLGSGLTYEQYF. DNA of the CDR3: TGTGCCAGCAGCTTAGGATCAGGGCTTACCTACGAGCAGTACTTC.

This clonotype occurred many times. This sequence joins TRBV6-2 or TRBV6-3 and TRBJ1-5; a possible D gene is TRBD1 (6 bases). The CDR3 has 14 amino acids. Deletions cut 6 bases from V and 3 bases from J, with 12 bases between. Germline V CDR1 and CDR2: MNHEY, SVGEGT. In DNA form, the CDR3 reads TGTGCCAGCAGCCTTGGACAGCACAATCAGCCCCAGCATTTT. This sequence encodes CASSLGQHNQPQHF.